This T cell receptor beta chain derives from a study of T cell responses to AZD1222 COVID-19 vaccine. Points from the study as a whole: The donor cohort was predominantly white British with a female majority, and clonal diversity may have been underestimated. Baseline seropositivity occurred in only 5 to 7 AZD1222 recipients.

In the case of this clone: Its antigen is undetermined.

Germline CDR1 reads MNHEY; CDR2 reads SVGAGI. The ends were cut back, 4 bases at V and 7 bases at J, with 13 bases in the middle. The CDR3 is 13 residues long. Libraries were prepared by immunoSEQ multiplex PCR; TCRdb keeps only in-frame clonotypes and omits some of them. The sample holds approximately 73,000 clones, about 82% seen once. Sequenced here: peripheral blood, sampled on day 0 of AZD1222 vaccination. The chain has TRBV6-5 and TRBJ2-5, with D perhaps TRBD2 (6 bases). This TCR derives from an adult in good health. The CDR3 bases are TGTGCCAGCAGTTCGATGGAGGGTGGGACCCAGTACTTC. It specifies CASSSMEGGTQYF.